The TCR beta chain under discussion was sequenced for a study of human T cells and chemical hapten exposure (dated by TCRdb to the early 2020s). With respect to the entire study: For sensitization, 2% DPC in acetone was applied to a roughly 2 cm by roughly 2 cm area of upper inner arm skin. Weekly therapeutic DPC doses were additionally applied to the scalp of patients throughout the roughly 25-week study period. Patch testing on the upper back used Finn chambers containing 0.01% DPC, with scoring done after 6 days according to International Contact Dermatitis Research Group standards. Alopecia areata with under or over 50% scalp involvement, alopecia totalis and alopecia universalis were represented in the patient cohort, which was mostly female. The libraries were sequenced as a pool, and the TCR yield per sample differed mostly because of small variations in library volumes within the pool. The study tracked peripheral blood TCR repertoire changes in vivo during primary and secondary sensitization to the hapten diphenylcyclopropenone (DPC) in alopecia patients. Blood samples were taken from patients before sensitization (week 0) and then at 2, 6 and about 24 weeks after DPC sensitization. Twenty-nine alopecia patients gave blood for TCR sequencing at one to four time points (pre-sensitization, 2, 6 and 24 weeks). General study outcomes and caveats: All patients had alopecia, a presumed autoimmune disease, so their immune response might differ from that of healthy individuals. After repeated subsampling, changes were observed in the strength of the expansion versus patch-test correlation and in the threshold at which the correlation became significant. No change with DPC sensitization was found in the number of TCRs above 1 in 1000 frequency, and no evidence of global repertoire structure alterations was found. Significantly more large CDR3 similarity clusters were formed by expanded TCRs than by pre-sensitization or healthy control sets, consistent with antigen-driven responses. Patch test score was positively correlated with the number of PT1 expanded TCRs, with significance at thresholds 8, 16 and 32 but not at 4.

The method was RACE. Sequencing took place on a NextSeq 500. Library preparation attached unique molecular identifiers to individual cDNA molecules for quantitative, reproducible TCR counting. From each blood RNA sample, both TCR alpha and TCR beta chains were sequenced. The paper's processing steps were these. The median number of TCRs per sample was approximately 93,000, ranging from about 20,000 to 750,000. The Decombinator software suite was used to annotate V, J and CDR3 in the TCR reads. To make PS versus PT1 abundance plots, every sample was subsampled to the same number of TCRs (28,000). TCRs were defined as expanded if absent before sensitization and observed at least eight times at the 2-week time point. Through fastp at Q25 and MiXCR, TCRdb rebuilt clones from the public reads, retaining in-frame beta chains. Each CDR3 protein gets just one entry, which takes the most common genes and DNA from the rows behind it. TCRdb, not the authors, supplied the V and J calls. This sample has about 140,000 distinct CDR3 sequences in its table, and roughly 12% of those were observed once. The ten largest clones represent 1.1% to 1.5% of the sample.

CDR1 and CDR2 were assigned from the germline V gene (reference sequence) as PRHDT and FYEKMQ. V is pruned by 3 bases and J by 2 bases, leaving 5 bases of the junction without a gene match. The CDR3, cysteine through phenylalanine, is 16 amino acids long. Of the read, only the CDR3 DNA is kept; its 48 bases are in frame from base 1. This clonotype was found many times. Its antigen remains undetermined. Base-call qualities are not available, and no considerably larger clone is one nucleotide away. The sample's time point label is to be understood as: patch test 2, 6 weeks after DPC sensitization. Explained via the paper, the treatment or condition label denotes: therapeutic diphenylcyclopropenone sensitization with weekly scalp DPC. At every patch-test visit, the blood draw took place before the patch test was put on. To be eligible, patients had to be aged 18 to 70, diagnosed with alopecia and judged suitable for DPC therapy, while pregnant patients were excluded. Total RNA was isolated from unfractionated whole blood collected in Tempus Blood RNA tubes.

This specimen was whole blood, taken in connection with sensitization to the hapten diphenylcyclopropenone (DPC). The chain is assembled from TRBV13 and TRBJ2-1; 9 central nucleotides agree with TRBD2. This TCR came from a woman between 50 and 59 years old with alopecia areata. Some clones in this sample may be carry-over from other donors' samples. The DNA sequence is TGTGCCAGCAGCTTGGGGCTAGCGGGACCCTACAATGAGCAGTTCTTC. Translated, it reads CASSLGLAGPYNEQFF.